What follows are 8 T cell receptor beta chains derived from one specimen sequenced in a study of radiotherapy plus CTLA-4 blockade in lung cancer. The data were produced by immunoSEQ multiplex PCR, yet TCRdb's version contains in-frame clones alone and is incomplete. This sample has around 22,000 clones, with 60% to 85% found just once. The sample consisted of peripheral blood, taken from a patient treated with radiotherapy plus ipilimumab. All receptors come from a human donor with non-small cell lung cancer whose response to radiotherapy plus ipilimumab could not be evaluated.

This rearrangement joins TRBV19 to TRBJ2-7, with 9 bases lining up with TRBD2. The CDR3 runs 15 residues. V was clipped by 1 base and J by 3 bases; unmatched bases: 4. Germline loops: CDR1 LNHDA, CDR2 SQIVND (reference sequence). This CDR3 is CASSIGTSDYYEQYF. CDR3 DNA sequence: TGTGCCAGTAGTATAGGGACTAGCGATTACTACGAGCAGTACTTC.

The V gene is TRBV5-6, the J gene TRBJ2-7; 11 bases fit TRBD2. There are 15 residues in the CDR3. Germline-derived CDR1 and CDR2 are SGHDT and YYEEEE. J gave up 2 bases and V 4 bases, and 5 bases lay outside the gene matches. In DNA, the CDR3 is TGTGCCAGCAGCCCCCTAGCGGGAGGAACCTACGAGCAGTACTTC. It specifies CASSPLAGGTYEQYF.

This clone was detected only a few times. This chain joins TRBV5-1 and TRBJ1-2; 8 bases agree with TRBD1. Per the germline V gene, CDR1 is SGHRS and CDR2 is YFSETQ. The CDR3 has 14 amino acids. Trimming removed 3 bases from V and 4 bases from J; junction bases left unmatched: 5. CDR3 amino acids: CASSSDRASYGYTF. Here the CDR3 DNA reads TGCGCCAGCAGCTCGGACAGGGCAAGCTATGGCTACACCTTC.

A few counts support this clone. V gene TRBV11-2 combines with J gene TRBJ2-1; D is ambiguous. CDR1 SGHAT and CDR2 FQNNGV come from the germline V gene. Trimming pared 1 base from V and 4 bases from J, leaving 8 bases between. This CDR3 is 14 amino acids long. The DNA for the CDR3 is TGTGCCAGCAGCTTAGTCGGTTCTTACAATGAGCAGTTCTTC. Protein product: CASSLVGSYNEQFF.

The chain has TRBV14 and TRBJ2-1; 11 bases match TRBD1. The V gene's germline CDR1 is SGHDN and CDR2 FVKESK. V shed 3 bases, J shed 7 bases, and the junction held 2 bases outside the gene matches. This CDR3 is 14 amino acids long. CDR3 bases: TGTGCCAGCAGCCAGCGGGACAGGGGGAATGAGCAGTTCTTC. Residues: CASSQRDRGNEQFF. Full variable domain (remainder filled in from reference TRBV14 and TRBJ2-1): EAGVTQFPSHSVIEKGQTVTLRCDPISGHDNLYWYRRVMGKEIKFLLHFVKESKQDESGMPNNRFLAERTGGTYSTLKVQPAELEDSGVYFCASSQRDRGNEQFFGPGTRLTVL.

The chain recombines TRBV27 with TRBJ2-7; 8 positions match TRBD2. V lost 3 bases and J lost 0; bases outside the gene matches: 7. The CDR3 extends over 16 amino acids. The germline CDR1 and CDR2 sequences are MNHEY and SMNVEV (reference sequence). The DNA for the CDR3 is TGTGCCAGCAGTTTGCTCACTAGCGGTTACTCCTACGAGCAGTACTTC. Amino acids: CASSLLTSGYSYEQYF.

V gene TRBV5-4 combines with J gene TRBJ2-1; 9 nucleotides agree with TRBD2. The CDR3 is 13 residues long. J was trimmed by 10 bases and V by 3 bases; bases with no gene match: 5. CDR1 and CDR2 (germline): SGHNT, YYREEE (reference sequence). The CDR3 DNA sequence: TGTGCCAGCAGCTCTAAGACTAGCGGAGAGCAGTTCTTC. Protein: CASSSKTSGEQFF.

The V and J genes are TRBV19 and TRBJ1-5, with D possibly TRBD1 on 5 matching bases. The CDR3 length is 15 residues. The germline V and J ends were trimmed by 10 bases and 1 base, with 17 bases remaining between them. Germline V gene lookup returns CDR1 LNHDA and CDR2 SQIVND (reference sequence). The CDR3 bases are TGTGCCACCCGCGCCGGGGGTTTAAGCAATCAGCCCCAGCATTTT. As protein: CATRAGGLSNQPQHF. The entire variable domain, with the rest obtained from reference TRBV19 and TRBJ1-5, is as follows: DGGITQSPKYLFRKEGQNVTLSCEQNLNHDAMYWYRQDPGQGLRLIYYSQIVNDFQKGDIAEGYSVSREKKESFPLTVTSAQKNPTAFYLCATRAGGLSNQPQHFGDGTRLSIL.